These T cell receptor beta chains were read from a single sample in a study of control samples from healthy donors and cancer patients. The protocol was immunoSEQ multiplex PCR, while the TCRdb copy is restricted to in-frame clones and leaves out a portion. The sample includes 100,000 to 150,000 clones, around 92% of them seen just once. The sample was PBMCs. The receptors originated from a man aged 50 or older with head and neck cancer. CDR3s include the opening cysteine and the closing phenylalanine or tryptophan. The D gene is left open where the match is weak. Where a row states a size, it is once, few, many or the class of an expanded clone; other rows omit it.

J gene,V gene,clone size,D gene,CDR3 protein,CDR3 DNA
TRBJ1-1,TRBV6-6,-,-,CASSYLRGMMNTEAFF,TGTGCCAGCAGTTACTTAAGGGGTATGATGAACACTGAAGCTTTCTTT
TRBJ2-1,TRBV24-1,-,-,CATSDGSYNEQFF,TGTGCCACCAGTGACGGCTCCTACAATGAGCAGTTCTTC
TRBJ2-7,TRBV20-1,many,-,CSASSAASYYEQYF,TGCAGTGCTAGTAGTGCAGCATCCTACTACGAGCAGTACTTC
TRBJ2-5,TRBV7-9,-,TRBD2,CASSFGLAGETQYF,TGTGCCAGCAGCTTCGGACTAGCTGGGGAGACCCAGTACTTC
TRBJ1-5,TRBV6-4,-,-,CASSAEENQPQHF,TGTGCCAGCAGTGCGGAGGAGAATCAGCCCCAGCATTTT
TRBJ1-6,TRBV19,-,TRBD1,CASRGQGDSPLHF,TGTGCCAGTAGGGGACAGGGCGATTCACCCCTCCACTTT
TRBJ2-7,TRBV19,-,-,CASSTRQWGSYEQYF,TGTGCCAGTAGTACCCGACAGTGGGGCTCCTACGAGCAGTACTTC
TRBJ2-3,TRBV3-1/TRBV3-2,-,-,CASSQDQGGPTDTQYF,TGTGCCAGCAGCCAAGATCAGGGTGGGCCCACAGATACGCAGTATTTT
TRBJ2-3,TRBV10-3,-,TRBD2,CAISPGLAVGLDTQYF,TGTGCCATCAGTCCGGGACTAGCGGTTGGTTTAGATACGCAGTATTTT
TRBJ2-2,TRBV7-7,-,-,CASSRPLTGELFF,TGTGCTAGCAGCCGACCATTAACCGGGGAGCTGTTTTTT
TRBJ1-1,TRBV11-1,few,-,CASSLEWSRVNTEAFF,TGTGCCAGCAGCTTAGAATGGTCCAGGGTGAACACTGAAGCTTTCTTT
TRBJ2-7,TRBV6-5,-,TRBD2,CASSTSGVISYEQYF,TGTGCCAGCAGTACTAGCGGGGTTATTTCCTACGAGCAGTACTTC
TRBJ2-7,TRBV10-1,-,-,CASSPGGGGLAEQYF,TGCGCCAGCAGTCCCGGAGGTGGGGGACTCGCCGAGCAGTACTTC
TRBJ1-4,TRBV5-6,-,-,CASSAGGFREKLFF,TGTGCCAGCAGCGCCGGGGGGTTTCGGGAAAAACTGTTTTTT
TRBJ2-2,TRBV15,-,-,CATSADRGTGELFF,TGTGCCACCAGCGCCGATAGGGGGACCGGGGAGCTGTTTTTT
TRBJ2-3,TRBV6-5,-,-,CASNLRDTQYF,TGTGCCAGCAACCTTCGGGATACGCAGTATTTT
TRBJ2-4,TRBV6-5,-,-,CASGIRVKRKNIQYF,TGTGCCAGTGGGATTCGGGTGAAGAGAAAAAACATTCAGTACTTC